The present entry profiles one T cell receptor beta chain with its context. Its antigen has not been determined. The sample holds no much larger clone one base away, and base qualities are not on file. The immunoSEQ Assay was used to sequence TCR beta CDR3 regions from DNA. The study's processing was this. T cell density was computed as TCR beta template counts normalized to usable DNA estimated by amplifying housekeeping genes. Richness was estimated using the preseqR package, with extrapolation to 400,000 templates for PBMC samples and to 120,000 templates for tissue samples. Clonality was calculated as one minus Pielou's evenness. Tissue-enriched TCRs were identified through differential abundance testing performed on productive amino-acid clonotypes, with a minimum total count of 5 and an alpha of 0.1. The Jaccard Index and the Morisita Overlap Index were used to quantify repertoire overlap between compartments. TCR beta CDR3s were clustered by GLIPH together with public tetramer-defined viral CDR3s, and at least three viral sequences plus V-gene enrichment were required for viral motifs. Not all clones reach the TCRdb copy of this immuneACCESS table, which keeps in-frame sequences only. Checked studies attribute under half of the gap to unresolved V genes and leave the rest unexplained. V, J and clone size are those of that table, while D and trimming were read from the DNA. The sample records about 23,000 clones, 90% of which are singletons. 6.9% of the sample is in the top ten clones.

At diagnosis, peripheral blood, uninvolved tumor-adjacent lung and tumor were collected and were preserved as a mix of fresh-frozen and FFPE material. For TCR repertoire profiling, blood samples were analyzed as peripheral blood mononuclear cells. These data come from a study of T cells in localized non-small cell lung cancer (dated by TCRdb to the early 2020s). For the study in its entirety: Comparing tumors with uninvolved tumor-adjacent lungs, the study looked at the T cell repertoires of around 250 patients with early-stage NSCLC. The cohort was made up of 200 to 250 treatment-naive NSCLC patients whose localized lung tumors had been resected. Of the NSCLC patients, 129 were male and approximately 97 were female, and the mean age was approximately 69 years.

CDR1 KGHSH and CDR2 LQKENI were looked up in the germline V gene. V is pruned by 3 bases and J by 5 bases, leaving 10 bases of the junction without a gene match. The CDR3 goes from the cysteine to the phenylalanine over 16 residues. Only the CDR3 DNA is retained, 48 bases long and in frame from the first base. The study at large found these results: Longer overall survival was associated with higher T cell density in blood, whereas shorter survival was associated with higher clonality in adjacent lung. Because of the exploratory design, TCR variables were selected using unadjusted p-values without false-discovery rate correction. Of the top 100 tumor clones, a median of roughly 57 were detected in paired uninvolved adjacent lung; under 35 were also among that lung's top 100. Because multi-region sequencing of the tumors was not done, intratumor heterogeneity could not be ruled out. Uninvolved tumor-adjacent lung showed the highest T cell clonality, higher than tumor, which suggests more focused antigenic responses in the adjacent lung.

The rearranged chain carries TRBV18 and TRBJ2-3; a stretch of 8 junction bases matches TRBD2. The sequencing here drew on peripheral blood, taken before any cancer treatment. The TCR originated in a woman aged 35 to 69 with stage I lung adenocarcinoma. CDR3 loop: CASSPSGLVGRDTQYF. In nucleotide form, the sequence is TGTGCCAGCTCACCTTCGGGACTAGTGGGCCGAGATACGCAGTATTTT.